This T cell receptor beta chain was sequenced for a study of vaccination and CD4 T cells after COVID-19. Across the study: Post-COVID draws followed diagnosis by a median approximately 100 days (range 35 to 161). Cells were stimulated with overlapping spike peptide pools from SARS-CoV-2, HCoV-NL63, HCoV-OC43 and HCoV-229E.

Study-wide points: Detection of a median approximately 87% of reactive clones in convalescent patients was confined to the period after vaccination. Median numbers of SARS-CoV-2-reactive clonotypes increased from roughly 22 to 38 (not a significant change).

The CDR3 spans 14 residues. Per the germline V gene, CDR1 is GTSNPN and CDR2 is SVGIG (reference sequence). Trimming took 2 bases from V and 6 from J; bases not matched to a gene: 6. To note about this clonotype: Antigen unknown.

Treatment specified: roughly nine-day PBMC culture with coronavirus spike peptide pools or control peptides (ViraFEST assay). The Oncomine TCR Beta short-read assay was what sequenced the DNA obtained from cultured CD4+ T cells. One entry per CDR3 protein, called by TCRdb with MiXCR from the PCR reads. Here the sample spans roughly 20,000 distinct CDR3 sequences, around 70% being singletons. Sequenced: CD4+ T cells from blood, cultured in vitro. The rearrangement joins TRBV30 to TRBJ1-4; 7 nucleotides agree with TRBD1. This TCR came from a human donor who had recovered from COVID-19. The CDR3 bases are TGTGCCTGGAGTTATACAGGGGTGTATGAAAAACTGTTTTTT. Its protein product is CAWSYTGVYEKLFF.